The rows below give T cell receptor beta chains drawn from one sample of a study of T cells in narcolepsy. Measured with immunoSEQ multiplex PCR; TCRdb has only the in-frame clones, and not every one. The table lists roughly 34,000 clones, roughly four fifths of them singletons. The sample was CD45RA- memory CD4+ T cells from PBMCs. The receptors stem from a human donor with narcolepsy. The CDR3 runs from the conserved cysteine through the conserved F or W. The D gene is left open where the match is weak. Only part of the rows carry a size: once, few, many, or a class if the clone is expanded.

j_call: TRBJ2-1; d_call: NA; clone_size: NA; v_call: TRBV5-1; cdr3_nt: TGCGCCAGCAGCTTGGCGCCTCACAATGAGCAGTTCTTC; cdr3_aa: CASSLAPHNEQFF
j_call: TRBJ2-1; d_call: TRBD2; clone_size: NA; v_call: TRBV11-2; cdr3_nt: TGTGCCAGCAGCCCAAGCGGGGGGGCATTTCAGTTCTTC; cdr3_aa: CASSPSGGAFQFF
j_call: TRBJ2-5; d_call: TRBD2; clone_size: NA; v_call: TRBV6-5; cdr3_nt: TGTGCCAGCCTAGGGAGGGCCCAGTACTTC; cdr3_aa: CASLGRAQYF
j_call: TRBJ1-1; d_call: NA; clone_size: NA; v_call: TRBV11-2; cdr3_nt: TGTGCCAGCAGCTTAGGTAGGACAAACACTGAAGCTTTCTTT; cdr3_aa: CASSLGRTNTEAFF
j_call: TRBJ2-2; d_call: NA; clone_size: NA; v_call: TRBV12-5; cdr3_nt: TGTGCTAGTGGTTTGGTAGAGGGGAGGGAGCTGTTTTTT; cdr3_aa: CASGLVEGRELFF
j_call: TRBJ1-2; d_call: TRBD1; clone_size: NA; v_call: TRBV6-1; cdr3_nt: TGTGCCAGCAGTGAAATAGGGGGCGAATATGGCTACACCTTC; cdr3_aa: CASSEIGGEYGYTF
j_call: TRBJ2-5; d_call: TRBD2; clone_size: NA; v_call: TRBV7-2; cdr3_nt: TGTGCCAGCAGCCTGTACCCGGGACTAGCGGGGGTGGAGACCCAGTACTTC; cdr3_aa: CASSLYPGLAGVETQYF
j_call: TRBJ1-2; d_call: NA; clone_size: NA; v_call: TRBV30; cdr3_nt: TGTGCCTGGAGACCAGGCGGAAAATATGGCTACACCTTC; cdr3_aa: CAWRPGGKYGYTF
j_call: TRBJ1-1; d_call: NA; clone_size: NA; v_call: TRBV6-5; cdr3_nt: TGTGCCAGCAGTGCTGTCTGGACTGAAGCTTTCTTT; cdr3_aa: CASSAVWTEAFF
j_call: TRBJ1-1; d_call: NA; clone_size: once; v_call: TRBV27; cdr3_nt: TGTGCCAGCAGATTAAAGAGGGGGGCGCGGGGCACTGAAGCTTTCTTT; cdr3_aa: CASRLKRGARGTEAFF
j_call: TRBJ2-3; d_call: TRBD2; clone_size: NA; v_call: TRBV7-3; cdr3_nt: TGTGCCAGCCAACTAGCGGGCGATACGCAGTATTTT; cdr3_aa: CASQLAGDTQYF
j_call: TRBJ1-4; d_call: TRBD1; clone_size: NA; v_call: TRBV7-2; cdr3_nt: TGTGCCAGCAGCTTAGTTCCCCCTGTCGGGACAGGGAAAAATGAAAAACTGTTTTTT; cdr3_aa: CASSLVPPVGTGKNEKLFF
j_call: TRBJ1-1; d_call: NA; clone_size: few; v_call: TRBV27; cdr3_nt: TGTGCCAGCACCCCGCGAGGAACAGCTGAAGCTTTCTTT; cdr3_aa: CASTPRGTAEAFF
j_call: TRBJ1-2; d_call: NA; clone_size: NA; v_call: TRBV15; cdr3_nt: TGTGCCACCAGCAGAGGGGGGACGGAAACTAACTATGGCTACACCTTC; cdr3_aa: CATSRGGTETNYGYTF
j_call: TRBJ2-7; d_call: NA; clone_size: NA; v_call: TRBV7-9; cdr3_nt: TGTGCCAGCAGCCCCCCTTCTCTTACGGAGCAGTACTTC; cdr3_aa: CASSPPSLTEQYF
j_call: TRBJ2-3; d_call: NA; clone_size: once; v_call: TRBV18; cdr3_nt: TGTGCCAGCTCACCAGGAGGGAGTGGCACAGATACGCAGTATTTT; cdr3_aa: CASSPGGSGTDTQYF
j_call: TRBJ1-2; d_call: NA; clone_size: few; v_call: TRBV6-5; cdr3_nt: TGTGCCAGCAGTGAGGGGAGGAGTTACGACACCTTC; cdr3_aa: CASSEGRSYDTF
j_call: TRBJ1-5; d_call: NA; clone_size: NA; v_call: TRBV27; cdr3_nt: TGTGCCAGCAGACTTCTCCGACAGAGGCAAAATCAGCCCCAGCATTTT; cdr3_aa: CASRLLRQRQNQPQHF
j_call: TRBJ1-3; d_call: NA; clone_size: NA; v_call: TRBV5-1; cdr3_nt: TGCGCCAGCAGCTTGGGGCCTCTTATAGGGGCGTCTGGAAACACCATATATTTT; cdr3_aa: CASSLGPLIGASGNTIYF
j_call: TRBJ2-3; d_call: NA; clone_size: NA; v_call: TRBV9; cdr3_nt: TGTGCCAGCAGCGTAAATCCTGGAGATACGCAGTATTTT; cdr3_aa: CASSVNPGDTQYF
j_call: TRBJ2-1; d_call: TRBD2; clone_size: NA; v_call: TRBV18; cdr3_nt: TGTGCCAGCTCATATGATAGCGGGGGGTCCAATGAGCAGTTCTTC; cdr3_aa: CASSYDSGGSNEQFF
j_call: TRBJ2-7; d_call: NA; clone_size: NA; v_call: TRBV28; cdr3_nt: TGTGCCAGCAGGCTTCTGGACGCTTCGTGGAGCTCCTACGAGCAGTACTTC; cdr3_aa: CASRLLDASWSSYEQYF
j_call: TRBJ2-3; d_call: NA; clone_size: NA; v_call: TRBV9; cdr3_nt: TGTGCCAGCAGCACAGACGGCGGTAGGTCTGATACGCAGTATTTT; cdr3_aa: CASSTDGGRSDTQYF
j_call: TRBJ2-3; d_call: NA; clone_size: NA; v_call: TRBV11-2; cdr3_nt: TGTGCCAGCAGCTTAGATCGGACAGATACGCAGTATTTT; cdr3_aa: CASSLDRTDTQYF
j_call: TRBJ1-2; d_call: NA; clone_size: once; v_call: TRBV18; cdr3_nt: TGTGCCAGCTCACCACGTAGGGACGGATCTTGGAACTATGGCTACACCTTC; cdr3_aa: CASSPRRDGSWNYGYTF
j_call: TRBJ2-2; d_call: NA; clone_size: NA; v_call: TRBV6-1; cdr3_nt: TGTGCCAGCAGTCTAAGGACTGCGAACACCGGGGAGCTGTTTTTT; cdr3_aa: CASSLRTANTGELFF
j_call: TRBJ2-1; d_call: NA; clone_size: NA; v_call: TRBV15; cdr3_nt: TGTGCCACCAGCAGAACGGGGAATGAGCAGTTCTTC; cdr3_aa: CATSRTGNEQFF
j_call: TRBJ1-2; d_call: NA; clone_size: few; v_call: TRBV5-6; cdr3_nt: TGTGCCAGCAGCTTGGCCAGGGTAGGGTATGGCTACACCTTC; cdr3_aa: CASSLARVGYGYTF
j_call: TRBJ2-6; d_call: NA; clone_size: NA; v_call: TRBV12-5; cdr3_nt: TGTGCTAGTGGGCGGGGGCAGAGCCCTGGGGCCAACGTCCTGACTTTC; cdr3_aa: CASGRGQSPGANVLTF
j_call: TRBJ1-2; d_call: NA; clone_size: NA; v_call: TRBV6-1; cdr3_nt: TGTGCCAGCAGTGAAGGTCGCTTTAACTATGGCTACACCTTC; cdr3_aa: CASSEGRFNYGYTF
j_call: TRBJ1-6; d_call: NA; clone_size: NA; v_call: TRBV7-2; cdr3_nt: TGTGCCAGCAGCCTAGGGGTCTCGCATTCACCCCTCCACTTT; cdr3_aa: CASSLGVSHSPLHF
j_call: TRBJ2-2; d_call: NA; clone_size: NA; v_call: TRBV11-3; cdr3_nt: TGTGCCAGCAGCTTATCAGGGGCGAACACCGGGGAGCTGTTTTTT; cdr3_aa: CASSLSGANTGELFF
j_call: TRBJ2-2; d_call: NA; clone_size: NA; v_call: TRBV5-6; cdr3_nt: TGTGCCAGCAGATGGAGGGGCGACACCGGGGAGCTGTTTTTT; cdr3_aa: CASRWRGDTGELFF
j_call: TRBJ1-2; d_call: TRBD1; clone_size: NA; v_call: TRBV19; cdr3_nt: TGTGCCACTAGTATCCCGGCGTCAGGGGGAGGCTACACCTTC; cdr3_aa: CATSIPASGGGYTF
j_call: TRBJ1-5; d_call: TRBD1; clone_size: NA; v_call: TRBV30; cdr3_nt: TGTGCCGGAGTACGAGGGGGCGTCGGTCAGCCCCAGCATTTT; cdr3_aa: CAGVRGGVGQPQHF
j_call: TRBJ2-7; d_call: NA; clone_size: once; v_call: TRBV7-8; cdr3_nt: TGTGCCAGCAGCTTAGTGACAGGAACCTTAGCCTACGAGCAGTACTTC; cdr3_aa: CASSLVTGTLAYEQYF
j_call: TRBJ2-2; d_call: NA; clone_size: NA; v_call: TRBV7-2; cdr3_nt: TGTGCCAGCAGCTTACTAGCGCTAGGCGGGGAGCTGTTTTTT; cdr3_aa: CASSLLALGGELFF
j_call: TRBJ2-3; d_call: NA; clone_size: NA; v_call: TRBV9; cdr3_nt: TGTGCCAGCAGCGTAGTACCCGGCTCAGATACGCAGTATTTT; cdr3_aa: CASSVVPGSDTQYF
j_call: TRBJ1-2; d_call: NA; clone_size: NA; v_call: TRBV16; cdr3_nt: TGTGCCAGCAGCCCCCAACCCGCTAACTATGGCTACACCTTC; cdr3_aa: CASSPQPANYGYTF
j_call: TRBJ1-1; d_call: NA; clone_size: NA; v_call: TRBV10-3; cdr3_nt: TGTGCCATCAGTGGGGGTGGGAACACTGAAGCTTTCTTT; cdr3_aa: CAISGGGNTEAFF
j_call: TRBJ1-2; d_call: TRBD1; clone_size: once; v_call: TRBV27; cdr3_nt: TGTGCCAGCAGAGGGACAGGGGCCTATGGCTACACCTTC; cdr3_aa: CASRGTGAYGYTF
j_call: TRBJ1-1; d_call: NA; clone_size: NA; v_call: TRBV29-1; cdr3_nt: TGCAGCGTTGGTGGGCCACTGGGAACTGAAGCTTTCTTT; cdr3_aa: CSVGGPLGTEAFF
j_call: TRBJ2-1; d_call: NA; clone_size: once; v_call: TRBV4-2; cdr3_nt: TGTGCCAGCAGCCAACCCACACTCCGGCAAGACAATGAGCAGTTCTTC; cdr3_aa: CASSQPTLRQDNEQFF
j_call: TRBJ1-1; d_call: NA; clone_size: once; v_call: TRBV20-1; cdr3_nt: TGCAGTGCTAGAGAGAACACTGAAGCTTTCTTT; cdr3_aa: CSARENTEAFF
j_call: TRBJ1-1; d_call: NA; clone_size: NA; v_call: TRBV5-4; cdr3_nt: TGTGCCAGCAGCTTGGAGGGCCAAAGGGGGACTGAAGCTTTCTTT; cdr3_aa: CASSLEGQRGTEAFF
j_call: TRBJ2-2; d_call: NA; clone_size: NA; v_call: TRBV5-8; cdr3_nt: TGTGCCAGCAGCATGTATCATGGGTTCGACAACGGGGAGCTGTTTTTT; cdr3_aa: CASSMYHGFDNGELFF
j_call: TRBJ2-1; d_call: TRBD2; clone_size: NA; v_call: TRBV18; cdr3_nt: TGTGCCAGCTCACCGCCGGGACTAGCGGGGGGCGGGAATGAGCAGTTCTTC; cdr3_aa: CASSPPGLAGGGNEQFF
j_call: TRBJ1-1; d_call: NA; clone_size: NA; v_call: TRBV10-3; cdr3_nt: TGTGCCATCAGTGCAGCGAACACTGAAGCTTTCTTT; cdr3_aa: CAISAANTEAFF
j_call: TRBJ2-5; d_call: TRBD2; clone_size: NA; v_call: TRBV28; cdr3_nt: TGTGCCAGCAGATCCGGGACTAGCGTGGGTTCAGAGACCCAGTACTTC; cdr3_aa: CASRSGTSVGSETQYF
j_call: TRBJ2-7; d_call: NA; clone_size: NA; v_call: TRBV27; cdr3_nt: TGTGCCAGCACCCCCATCCCCGGGGGACAAACCTACGAGCAGTACTTC; cdr3_aa: CASTPIPGGQTYEQYF
j_call: TRBJ1-5; d_call: TRBD1; clone_size: NA; v_call: TRBV30; cdr3_nt: TGTGCCTGGAATAGCGGGACAGGGTACAATCAGCCCCAGCATTTT; cdr3_aa: CAWNSGTGYNQPQHF
j_call: TRBJ1-2; d_call: NA; clone_size: once; v_call: TRBV30; cdr3_nt: TGTGCCTGGACTAGGGGTGGCTATGGCTACACCTTC; cdr3_aa: CAWTRGGYGYTF
j_call: TRBJ2-7; d_call: TRBD1; clone_size: NA; v_call: TRBV28; cdr3_nt: TGTGCCAGCAGGTTACCGGGACAGGGTTACGAGCAGTACTTC; cdr3_aa: CASRLPGQGYEQYF